This TCR beta chain was sequenced for a study of identical twins. Overall study results and limits: Abundant beta clonotypes from cord blood bore fewer insertions; memory repertoires lacked this pattern.

In the case of this clonotype: Its antigen is still unknown.

In germline, CDR1 is LGHDT, CDR2 YNNKEL (reference sequence). Trimming left V 0 bases short and J 0 bases short, with 8 bases between. The CDR3 runs 15 residues. A universal primer site was added by template switching, and unique molecular identifiers were carried by the cDNA. TCRdb reanalysed the 5' RACE reads using MiXCR and keeps one entry per CDR3 protein. This sample has about 240,000 distinct CDR3 sequences, with 7.5% found just once. The sample was also linked to a second study, of yellow fever vaccine responses in identical twins.

Input material: CD8+ T cells sorted from blood. The rearrangement links TRBV3-1 to TRBJ1-1; D is undetermined. The TCR was taken from a woman between 18 and 29 years old in good health. This CDR3 is CASSQESQMNTEAFF. Written as DNA, the CDR3 is TGTGCCAGCAGCCAAGAGTCGCAGATGAACACTGAAGCTTTCTTT.